The 6 T cell receptor beta chains reported below all come from one sample, sequenced in a study of regulatory T cells in long-lasting Graves disease. Building the TCR beta libraries relied on iRepertoire HTBI primers, and CDR3 regions underwent Arm-PCR. TCRdb re-called the multiplex PCR reads with MiXCR, one entry per CDR3 protein. The repertoire holds approximately 690,000 distinct CDR3 sequences, with about 32% as singletons. The time point here: persistent/refractory GD, antithyroid drugs over 5 years with positive TRAb. The authors made the TCR library using RNA they extracted from PBMCs. The specimen was peripheral blood mononuclear cells (PBMCs), collected when the disease was refractory, from a patient treated with antithyroid drugs. These receptors came from a female donor with Graves disease.

The chain has TRBV12-3 or TRBV12-4 and TRBJ2-3, with 12 bases that match TRBD2. Trimming cost V 5 bases and J 7 bases; bases outside gene matches: 13. The CDR3 length is 17 residues. The CDR3 loop reads CASSRKVLAGGPNTQYF. CDR3 sequence (DNA): TGTGCCAGCAGTCGAAAGGTGCTAGCGGGAGGGCCGAATACGCAGTATTTT.

The CDR3, as DNA: TGTGCCAGCTCACCAGAAACCTACGAGCAGTACTTC. As protein: CASSPETYEQYF. The chain joins TRBV18 to TRBJ2-7; D remains unclear. Looked up from germline, CDR1 is KGHSH and CDR2 is LQKENI. The CDR3 totals 12 residues. V shed 2 bases and J shed 2 bases, with 4 bases lying between them.

In its sample, this clonotype was seen once. The rearrangement links TRBV11-1 to TRBJ1-2; a weak D match, TRBD1 (5 bases). V was trimmed by 2 bases and J by 1 base, leaving 14 bases between them. The germline CDR1 and CDR2 sequences are SGHAT and FQDESV (reference sequence). The CDR3 totals 16 residues. The CDR3 sequence: CASSLTGTRDNYGYTF. CDR3 nucleotide sequence: TGTGCCAGCAGCTTAACCGGGACGAGGGATAACTATGGCTACACCTTC.

The chain is built from TRBV11-3 and TRBJ2-5; 10 nucleotides align to TRBD1. V trimming: 4 bases; J trimming: 2 bases; junction bases outside the gene matches: 10. Germline loops: CDR1 SGHNT, CDR2 YENEEA. The CDR3 spans 17 residues. The CDR3 loop is CASSSGDRGSEQETQYF. CDR3 nucleotide sequence: TGTGCCAGCAGCTCCGGGGACAGGGGTAGCGAACAAGAGACCCAGTACTTC.

This clonotype was seen ten or more times. The genes are TRBV2 and TRBJ1-2; a weak D match, TRBD1 (6 bases). Germline V gene lookup returns CDR1 SNHLY and CDR2 FYNNEI. This CDR3 is 15 amino acids long. V was cut by 4 bases and J by 7 bases, with 19 bases left in between. The CDR3, as DNA: TGTGCCAGCAGTGTATTGGACATAGGGGGAGGTGGCTACACCTTC. Its protein product is CASSVLDIGGGGYTF.

This clonotype was found a few times. The rearrangement joins TRBV20-1 to TRBJ1-4, with 7 bases fitting TRBD1. V was clipped by 7 bases and J by 4 bases; unmatched bases: 15. CDR1 is DFQATT and CDR2 is SNEGSKA in the germline V gene (reference sequence). The CDR3 extends over 16 amino acids. CDR3 DNA sequence: TGCAGTGGGGAGTTCGCAGGGACAGACCATAATGAAAAACTGTTTTTT. Its translation is CSGEFAGTDHNEKLFF.